This T cell receptor (beta chain) is from a study of shared clonotypes between healthy human individuals. Study-wide results and caveats: Clonotype sharing among the donors was expected to vary with sequencing depth.

Method: immunoSEQ multiplex PCR; TCRdb's copy keeps in-frame clones and lacks some. The sample records hundreds of thousands of clones, just over 95% being singletons. Turning to this clone: Its antigen is unidentified.

The V gene lost 8 bases and the J gene lost 3 bases, with 14 bases spanning the gap. There are 13 residues in the CDR3. Germline-derived CDR1 and CDR2 are SEHNR and FQNEAQ (reference sequence). Terminally differentiated effector memory CD45RA+ cells were excluded by CCR7 positive selection of CD45RO-negative cells. The donors were adults (healthy and HIV-negative) with no recent acute infections or vaccinations. Those who donated, Caucasian adults without exception, all lived in Nashville, Tennessee. Sequenced: naive CD8+ T cells sorted from blood. This chain links TRBV7-9 with TRBJ2-7, with D tentatively TRBD2 (6 bases). This TCR was sampled from a man aged 30-40 years in good health. The CDR3 DNA reads as TGTGCCAGCGGCGCGGGACCCCGCTACGAGCAGTACTTC. Residues: CASGAGPRYEQYF.